The next 22 T cell receptor beta chains were all read from a single sample in a study of blood T cells in healthy people across ages. Primed by a sample-barcoded 5' primer and a J-beta primer mix, a second PCR proceeded for about 7 to 12 cycles. TCRdb used MiXCR to reprocess the 5' RACE reads, holding one entry per CDR3 protein. This sample has roughly 1,500,000 distinct CDR3 sequences; 40% to 50% occur once, and the top ten carry around 8%. Specimen: blood. Receptors originate from a woman younger than 35 in good health.

This clonotype has a handful of counts. The chain carries TRBV4-2 and TRBJ1-2, with D uncertain. The CDR3 spans 16 residues. CDR1 LGHNA and CDR2 YNFKEQ come from the germline V gene. Between the trimmed V and J ends, which lost 0 bases and 8 bases, there was a span of 19 bases. This chain's CDR3 is CASSQDWAALEDGYTF. CDR3 coding DNA: TGTGCCAGCAGCCAAGATTGGGCAGCCTTGGAGGACGGCTACACCTTC.

Of note for this clonotype: Mismatch with germline at one junction end may stem from a read error. The chain links TRBV6-5 to TRBJ2-7; maybe TRBD1 (6 bases). This CDR3 has 17 residues. Germline CDR1 MNHEY, CDR2 SVGAGI. Here the CDR3 reads CASNSAGAMKDSYERYF. CDR3 sequence (DNA): TGTGCCAGCAATTCTGCAGGGGCCATGAAAGATTCCTACGAGCGGTACTTC.

This chain links TRBV5-6 with TRBJ2-4; D may be TRBD1 (5 bases). V was cut by 0 bases and J by 5 bases, with 15 bases left in between. Germline V lookup: CDR1 SGHDT, CDR2 YYEEEE. This CDR3 comprises 16 residues. This chain's CDR3 is CASSLAVQGLQNIQYF. The DNA for the CDR3 is TGTGCCAGCAGCTTGGCCGTGCAGGGCTTACAAAACATTCAGTACTTC.

The chain is built from TRBV6-1 and TRBJ2-7; D is ambiguous. Germline values: CDR1 MNHNS, CDR2 SASEGT. The CDR3 spans 14 residues. V gave up 6 bases and J gave up 3 bases, with 15 bases separating them. The CDR3 DNA sequence: TGTGCCAGCAGATTTCGGGCCGTTTACTACGAGCAGTACTTC. This translates into CASRFRAVYYEQYF.

This chain links TRBV27 with TRBJ1-2; tentatively, D is TRBD1 (5 bases). This CDR3 region has 16 residues. Trimming took 5 bases from V and 0 from J, leaving 16 bases between them. Germline V gene sequence: CDR1 MNHEY, CDR2 SMNVEV (reference sequence). In DNA form, the CDR3 reads TGTGCCAGCAGTCCTAGGGCGGGGCAGCCTAACTATGGCTACACCTTC. Residues: CASSPRAGQPNYGYTF.

The chain employs TRBV15 and TRBJ2-7; D possibly uses TRBD1 or TRBD2 (5 bases each). V shed 0 bases and J shed 6 bases, with 9 bases lying between them. The CDR3 contains 13 residues. Germline V gene data show CDR1 as LNHNV and CDR2 as YYDKDF (reference sequence). CDR3: CATSREWDGEQYF. The CDR3, as DNA: TGTGCCACCAGCAGAGAGTGGGACGGCGAGCAGTACTTC.

V gene TRBV12-3 or TRBV12-4 combines with J gene TRBJ2-6, with 8 bases that match TRBD2. The CDR3 is 16 amino acids. With V trimmed by 4 bases and J by 5 bases, 7 bases remained unmatched. CDR3 in DNA: TGTGCCAGCAGTTCCCCGAGCGGGGGAAGGGCCAACGTCCTGACTTTC. It translates to CASSSPSGGRANVLTF.

The chain employs TRBV20-1 and TRBJ2-5, with D possibly matching TRBD1 (6 bases). CDR3 length: 13 amino acids. The V and J ends lost 7 bases and 3 bases respectively, with 15 bases between them. CDR1 DFQATT and CDR2 SNEGSKA come from the germline V gene (reference sequence). The CDR3 region is CSGLTGSEETQYF. The CDR3 region has the DNA TGCAGTGGCCTAACAGGGTCGGAAGAGACCCAGTACTTC.

This chain uses TRBV6-6 with TRBJ1-2; 8 nucleotides match TRBD1. CDR1 and CDR2 (germline): MNHNY, SVGAGI (reference sequence). This CDR3 spans 14 amino acids. The V segment lost 0 bases and the J segment 7 bases; nucleotides outside the gene matches: 4. The CDR3 region is CASSYSGQVAGYTF. CDR3 DNA sequence: TGTGCCAGCAGTTACTCGGGACAGGTTGCTGGCTACACCTTC.

The chain carries TRBV29-1 and TRBJ2-1, with a weak D call TRBD1 (6 bases). In germline, CDR1 is SQVTM, CDR2 ANQGSEA. The CDR3 is 11 residues long. Trimming cost V 7 bases and J 10 bases, with 14 bases left between them. CDR3 in amino acids: CSGTPGTEQFF. CDR3 DNA sequence: TGCAGCGGCACTCCCGGGACAGAGCAGTTCTTC.

This rearrangement joins TRBV6-5 to TRBJ1-1; no clear D gene. From germline, CDR1 is MNHEY and CDR2 SVGAGI. With 0 bases removed from V and 5 bases from J, the gap between germline ends came to 10 bases. The CDR3 has 14 amino acids. The CDR3 reads CASSYSSRRTEAFF. The DNA of the CDR3 is TGTGCCAGCAGTTACTCGTCCAGGAGGACTGAAGCTTTCTTT.

This clonotype was picked up a small number of times. V and J are TRBV29-1 and TRBJ2-7; weak D call: TRBD1 (5 bases). Germline loops: CDR1 SQVTM, CDR2 ANQGSEA. The CDR3 length is 13 residues. V lost 2 bases and J lost 0, with 8 bases in between. CDR3 residues: CSVEYRSSYEQYF. For the CDR3, the DNA is TGCAGCGTTGAATACAGGAGCTCCTACGAGCAGTACTTC.

This clonotype was seen more than once but under ten times. J is TRBJ2-2 and V is TRBV27; D is unclear. Germline assignment: CDR1 MNHEY and CDR2 SMNVEV (reference sequence). The V and J ends lost 4 bases and 2 bases respectively, with 5 bases between them. The length of the CDR3 is 13 residues. The CDR3 spells CASSYINTGELFF. The CDR3 region has the DNA TGTGCCAGCAGTTATATCAACACCGGGGAGCTGTTTTTT.

V gene TRBV7-2 combines with J gene TRBJ2-1, with 8 bases fitting TRBD2. Per germline, CDR1 SGHTA and CDR2 FQGNSA. This CDR3 spans 17 amino acids. Losses at the gene ends were 6 bases for V and 0 bases for J; bases not matched to a gene: 10. For the CDR3, the DNA is TGTGCCAGCAGTTCTCTAACGGGAGGGCCCTCCTACAATGAGCAGTTCTTC. Its translation is CASSSLTGGPSYNEQFF.

The rearrangement uses TRBV7-3 and TRBJ2-3; 10 nucleotides align to TRBD2. The CDR3 loop spans 17 amino acids. Germline CDR1 reads SGHTA; CDR2 reads FQGTGA. V trimming: 5 bases; J trimming: 2 bases; junction bases outside the gene matches: 10. Here the CDR3 reads CASSLTPGTSVTDTQYF. Here the CDR3 DNA reads TGTGCCAGCAGCCTCACCCCCGGGACTAGCGTCACAGATACGCAGTATTTT.

This clonotype turned up a few times. The rearrangement joins TRBV7-2 to TRBJ2-3, with D uncertain. V lost 4 bases and J 2 bases, leaving 10 bases between the germline ends. Germline V gene lookup returns CDR1 SGHTA and CDR2 FQGNSA. The CDR3 extends over 14 amino acids. The CDR3 loop reads CASSSLRLTDTQYF. The CDR3 DNA reads TGTGCCAGCAGCTCGCTCCGGCTCACAGATACGCAGTATTTT. Supplemented by reference TRBV7-2 and TRBJ2-3, the full variable domain reads GAGVSQSPSNKVTEKGKDVELRCDPISGHTALYWYRQSLGQGLEFLIYFQGNSAPDKSGLPSDRFSAERTGGSVSTLTIQRTQQEDSAVYLCASSSLRLTDTQYFGPGTRLTVL.

The V gene is TRBV28, the J gene TRBJ1-2; tentatively, D is TRBD1 (6 bases). The CDR3 consists of 13 residues. Germline values: CDR1 MDHEN, CDR2 SYDVKM. Deletions cut 7 bases from V and 8 bases from J, with 17 bases between. The CDR3 here is CASIPRTGMGYTF. The DNA for the CDR3 is TGTGCCAGCATCCCCAGAACAGGGATGGGCTACACCTTC.

The genes are TRBV5-1 and TRBJ2-7; 8 nucleotides line up with TRBD1. The germline CDR1 and CDR2 sequences are SGHRS and YFSETQ. J gave up 2 bases and V 2 bases, and 6 bases lay outside the gene matches. The CDR3 sequence is 15 residues long. The CDR3 nucleotides are TGCGCCAGCAGCTTCCCGGGACAGGATACCTACGAGCAGTACTTC. Translation gives CASSFPGQDTYEQYF.

The table lists this clonotype with a few counts. This chain uses TRBV9 with TRBJ2-4; D remains unclear. The J call may be in error: the DNA end matches TRBJ2-7 better. This CDR3 is built from 15 residues. In germline, CDR1 is SGDLS, CDR2 YYNGEE. The CDR3 nucleotides are TGTGCCAGCAGCGTATCTGCAGGACCCTATGACGAGCAGTACTTC. Amino acids: CASSVSAGPYDEQYF.

CDR3 amino acids: CASSEGRGTGVPEAFF. The CDR3 DNA follows: TGTGCCAGCAGCGAGGGCCGGGGCACCGGTGTCCCGGAAGCTTTCTTT. The rearrangement joins TRBV9 to TRBJ1-1; possible D gene TRBD1, 5 bases. Trimming took 3 bases from V and 8 from J, leaving 23 bases between them. CDR3 size: 16 residues. Germline V lookup: CDR1 SGDLS, CDR2 YYNGEE. Based on the CDR3 plus reference TRBV9 and TRBJ1-1, the full variable domain is DSGVTQTPKHLITATGQRVTLRCSPRSGDLSVYWYQQSLDQGLQFLIQYYNGEERAKGNILERFSAQQFPDLHSELNLSSLELGDSALYFCASSEGRGTGVPEAFFGQGTRLTVV.

This chain connects TRBV12-3 or TRBV12-4 to TRBJ2-5; no clear D gene. The CDR3 has 12 residues. V lost 8 bases and J 11 bases, leaving 18 bases between the germline ends. CDR3 region: CASELNRNEQYF. CDR3 DNA sequence: TGTGCCAGCGAGTTAAATAGGAATGAGCAGTACTTC.

This clonotype turned up a few times. The rearrangement uses TRBV20-1 and TRBJ2-1; 8 bases are a match to TRBD2. Losses at the gene ends were 0 bases for V and 3 bases for J; bases not matched to a gene: 7. Looked up from germline, CDR1 is DFQATT and CDR2 is SNEGSKA (reference sequence). CDR3 length: 16 amino acids. The CDR3 DNA follows: TGCAGTGCTAGAGACCCGGGACTAGGCTTCTACAATGAGCAGTTCTTC. It translates to CSARDPGLGFYNEQFF.